This T cell receptor (beta chain) was retrieved from a study of Graves' ophthalmopathy and Graves' hyperthyroidism. RNA transcripts yielded amplified TCR beta CDR3 regions. An opening RT-PCR round employed HTBI primers and preceded a second-round multiplex PCR. Using its own MiXCR run on the multiplex PCR reads, TCRdb lists one record per CDR3 protein. The table includes hundreds of thousands of distinct CDR3 sequences, roughly 50% detected once. V lost 3 bases and J lost 4; bases outside the gene matches: 6. The V gene's germline CDR1 is SGHTA and CDR2 FQGNSA. The CDR3 consists of 15 residues. Findings of the study overall: Its predictions of ophthalmopathy progression gave the model roughly 71% sensitivity and 72% to 85% specificity.

Of note for this clonotype: Antigen unknown.

As diagnostic evidence, clinical symptoms, serum thyroxine, TRAb, thyroid ultrasound and orbital computed tomography were relied upon. Material: peripheral blood. This receptor was taken from an adult man with Graves' ophthalmopathy. This chain uses TRBV7-2 with TRBJ1-5; 7 nucleotides line up with TRBD1. The chain's CDR3 is CASSLGQGVNQPQHF. In DNA form, the CDR3 reads TGTGCCAGCAGCTTGGGGCAGGGGGTGAATCAGCCCCAGCATTTT.